This T cell receptor (beta chain) was recorded in a study of T-cell reconstitution after alpha-beta-depleted transplantation in children. Broader study findings: At the one-year point after transplant, T-cell counts and TCRbeta diversity were found to come mostly from T cells that had been newly produced. It was reported that alpha-beta T cells came from several hundred expanded graft clones (about two months after transplant). In some patients, recipient T cells and intrathymic progenitors surviving conditioning explained high day-60 diversity.

A library of TCRbeta sequences, prepared with unique molecular identifiers, was generated. TCRdb ran MiXCR on the PCR reads and lists one entry per CDR3 protein. The sample includes about 460,000 distinct CDR3 sequences, 10% of them seen just once. Trimming shortened V by 0 bases and J by 0 bases, and 12 bases separated the two germline ends. The CDR3 is 16 residues long. CDR1 and CDR2 from the germline V gene are MNHEY and SMNVEV (reference sequence). This clonotype was seen repeatedly, ten times or more. What it binds is unknown. This sample comprised PBMCs, obtained before TCRalphabeta/CD19-depleted stem cell transplant. The sequence was collected from a child aged 2 to 9 with inherited bone marrow failure, due to receive a stem cell transplant. V gene TRBV27 combines with J gene TRBJ2-7; the D is unclear. CDR3 amino acids: CASSLSAGETSYEQYF. CDR3 DNA sequence: TGTGCCAGCAGTTTATCGGCAGGCGAAACCTCCTACGAGCAGTACTTC.